Below are 27 T cell receptor beta chains sequenced from a single sample in a study of vaccination and CD4 T cells after COVID-19. These TCRs are of unknown antigen specificity. Cultured CD4+ T cell DNA underwent sequencing with the Oncomine TCR Beta short-read assay. Via MiXCR, TCRdb re-called the PCR reads, giving one row per CDR3 protein. Of more than 9,000 distinct CDR3 sequences in the sample, roughly 61% were seen once. Treatment described: approximately 10-day PBMC culture with coronavirus spike peptide pools or control peptides (ViraFEST assay). The specimen was CD4+ T cells from blood, cultured in vitro. The origin of the receptors is a human donor who had recovered from COVID-19.

The chain joins TRBV20-1 to TRBJ2-5; 10 bases are shared with TRBD2. From germline, CDR1 is DFQATT and CDR2 SNEGSKA (reference sequence). Unmatched junction bases numbered 6, after V lost 4 bases and J lost 1 base. The CDR3 sequence is 15 residues long. CDR3 bases: TGCAGTGCTACCACTAGCGGGATATCCCAAGAGACCCAGTACTTC. Protein: CSATTSGISQETQYF.

This clonotype came up a few times. CDR3 region: CSARVSRLAGGLGGETQYF. The CDR3 DNA reads as TGCAGTGCTAGAGTTTCGAGGCTAGCGGGAGGGCTGGGGGGAGAGACCCAGTACTTC. The chain carries TRBV20-1 and TRBJ2-5; the match to TRBD2 covers 12 bases. Germline CDR1 and CDR2: DFQATT and SNEGSKA (reference sequence). V dropped 1 base and J dropped 4; count of bases not matched to a gene: 16. The CDR3 contains 19 residues.

This chain joins TRBV6-7 and TRBJ2-7; 8 nucleotides agree with TRBD2. TRBV6-7 is flagged as an ORF with uncertain function. J gave up 2 bases and V 3 bases, and 3 bases lay outside the gene matches. The CDR3 loop spans 14 amino acids. The CDR3 spells CASSYWTSPYEQYF. For the CDR3, the DNA is TGTGCCAGCAGTTATTGGACTAGCCCCTACGAGCAGTACTTC.

The V and J genes are TRBV2 and TRBJ2-1, with 9 nucleotides matching TRBD2. V was clipped by 1 base and J by 7 bases; unmatched bases: 5. This CDR3 is 15 amino acids long. Germline V lookup: CDR1 SNHLY, CDR2 FYNNEI. For the CDR3, the DNA is TGTGCCAGCAGTGAAGGGCGGACTAGCGCTAATGAGCAGTTCTTC. Residues: CASSEGRTSANEQFF.

The chain carries TRBV20-1 and TRBJ1-1; D is perhaps TRBD1 (6 bases). CDR3 length: 12 amino acids. V lost 7 bases and J 7 bases, leaving 16 bases between the germline ends. Germline V gene data show CDR1 as DFQATT and CDR2 as SNEGSKA (reference sequence). The DNA for the CDR3 is TGCAGTGTTTACAGGGAGTCGGTTGAAGCTTTCTTT. Translating gives CSVYRESVEAFF.

This clonotype was observed once. The chain recombines TRBV20-1 with TRBJ1-1; TRBD1 matches at 8 bases. The CDR3 covers 15 residues. From germline, CDR1 is DFQATT and CDR2 SNEGSKA (reference sequence). V dropped 6 bases and J dropped 4; count of bases not matched to a gene: 13. CDR3 loop: CSAPEAGGYRTEAFF. For the CDR3, the DNA is TGCAGTGCGCCGGAGGCAGGGGGCTATCGCACTGAAGCTTTCTTT.

The chain uses TRBV5-4 and TRBJ2-7, with D possibly matching TRBD2 (5 bases). The CDR3 is made up of 13 amino acids. Trimming took 3 bases from V and 6 from J, leaving 13 bases between them. Per germline, CDR1 SGHNT and CDR2 YYREEE (reference sequence). CDR3 sequence: CASSSTEAREQYF. The CDR3 DNA follows: TGTGCCAGCAGCTCTACGGAGGCCCGCGAGCAGTACTTC.

This clonotype came up a few times. The chain has TRBV7-9 and TRBJ2-7; 12 positions match TRBD2. After removal of 4 bases from V and 4 bases from J, the junction contained 5 bases not matched to a gene. Germline values: CDR1 SEHNR, CDR2 FQNEAQ (reference sequence). This CDR3 is 15 amino acids long. The CDR3 loop reads CASSSLGLAGYEQYF. Written as DNA, the CDR3 is TGTGCCAGCAGCTCACTGGGACTAGCGGGTTACGAGCAGTACTTC.

The rearrangement uses TRBV15 and TRBJ2-4; tentative D call: TRBD2 (6 bases). The V gene's germline CDR1 is LNHNV and CDR2 YYDKDF (reference sequence). The CDR3 covers 17 residues. V gave up 0 bases and J gave up 0 bases, with 12 bases separating them. DNA for the CDR3: TGTGCCACCAGCAGAGACAGGGACTTAGTAGCCAAAAACATTCAGTACTTC. Translation gives CATSRDRDLVAKNIQYF.

The V call is TRBV19, the J call TRBJ1-5; D is ambiguous. Trimming shortened V by 4 bases and J by 1 base, and 14 bases separated the two germline ends. The CDR3 runs 16 residues. The germline CDR1 and CDR2 sequences are LNHDA and SQIVND (reference sequence). The CDR3 loop reads CASSTQPRASNQPQHF. As DNA, the CDR3 is TGTGCCAGTAGTACCCAGCCCCGAGCCAGCAATCAGCCCCAGCATTTT.

The chain couples TRBV19 to TRBJ1-5; 8 bases align to TRBD1. This CDR3 is built from 15 residues. The trim removed 6 bases at V and 1 base at J, leaving 5 bases unmatched. The germline V gene has CDR1 LNHDA and CDR2 SQIVND (reference sequence). The CDR3 is CASRTTGESNQPQHF. In DNA form, the CDR3 reads TGTGCCAGTAGGACGACAGGGGAAAGCAATCAGCCCCAGCATTTT.

J is TRBJ2-3 and V is TRBV11-2; D might be TRBD2 (5 bases). CDR3 length equals 16 residues. From germline, CDR1 is SGHAT and CDR2 FQNNGV. Trimming shortened V by 5 bases and J by 6 bases, and 21 bases separated the two germline ends. CDR3 residues: CASSPQAADGGDTQYF. As DNA, the CDR3 is TGTGCCAGCAGCCCTCAAGCGGCCGATGGTGGGGATACGCAGTATTTT.

CDR3 amino acids: CASSHSNSPLHF. The CDR3 nucleotides are TGTGCCAGCAGCCACAGTAATTCACCCCTCCACTTT. The V gene is TRBV12-3 or TRBV12-4, the J gene TRBJ1-6; D remains unclear. V was cut by 6 bases and J by 6 bases, with 6 bases left in between. The CDR3 contains 12 residues.

The chain combines TRBV6-2 or TRBV6-3 with TRBJ2-3; 10 bases fit TRBD2. The CDR3 length is 15 residues. The germline gives CDR1 MNHEY, CDR2 SVGEGT. Unmatched junction bases numbered 1, after V lost 0 bases and J lost 4 bases. CDR3 loop: CASSYSLAGADTQYF. The CDR3, as DNA: TGTGCCAGCAGTTACTCGCTAGCGGGAGCAGATACGCAGTATTTT.

CDR3 amino acids: CSARRGAGGPMTDTQYF. CDR3 nucleotide sequence: TGCAGTGCTAGGAGGGGCGCGGGAGGGCCCATGACGGATACGCAGTATTTT. The chain joins TRBV20-1 to TRBJ2-3, with 9 bases identical to TRBD2. Germline V gives CDR1 DFQATT, CDR2 SNEGSKA (reference sequence). The CDR3 covers 17 residues. The V gene end was trimmed by 3 bases and the J gene end by 6 bases; junction bases not matched to a gene: 16.

This chain's CDR3 is CASSSTGTDTQYF. The DNA for the CDR3 is TGTGCCAGCAGTTCCACAGGGACAGATACGCAGTATTTT. The chain employs TRBV6-2 or TRBV6-3 and TRBJ2-3; possible D gene TRBD1, 6 bases. The CDR3 has 13 residues. The V and J ends lost 4 bases and 3 bases respectively, with 8 bases between them. CDR1 is MNHEY, CDR2 SVGEGT, per germline.

As for this clonotype: The limits of the CDR3 on the DNA are not certain, so only TCRdb's listed CDR3 is given. The V call is TRBV7-2, the J call TRBJ1-2. Germline loops: CDR1 SGHTA, CDR2 FQGNSA. The CDR3 length equals 19 residues, ends included. The CDR3: CASSFYICSAWTGFGGYTF.

The chain links TRBV7-2 to TRBJ2-1; TRBD2 matches 7 bases. The CDR3 runs to 14 residues. V lost 2 bases and J lost 9; bases outside the gene matches: 7. Germline CDR1 reads SGHTA; CDR2 reads FQGNSA. The CDR3 coding sequence is TGTGCCAGCAGCTTAATGCTAGCGGCAACTGAGCAGTTCTTC. Translating it yields CASSLMLAATEQFF.

The chain employs TRBV5-4 and TRBJ2-3; D is possibly TRBD1 (6 bases). The V and J ends lost 4 bases and 5 bases respectively, with 17 bases between them. From germline, CDR1 is SGHNT and CDR2 YYREEE (reference sequence). The CDR3 has 15 residues. The CDR3 DNA is TGTGCCAGCAGCCTAACAGGGAAAGAAGGAGATACGCAGTATTTT. This sequence encodes CASSLTGKEGDTQYF.

The V call is TRBV2, the J call TRBJ2-2, with D possibly matching TRBD1 (5 bases). V lost 3 bases and J 5 bases, leaving 10 bases between the germline ends. CDR1 and CDR2 from the germline V gene are SNHLY and FYNNEI. The CDR3 is 14 amino acids. CDR3 sequence: CASSEGKGTGELFF. The CDR3 bases are TGTGCCAGCAGTGAGGGAAAGGGGACCGGGGAGCTGTTTTTT.

This clonotype has just a few counts. The V and J genes are TRBV4-1 and TRBJ2-7, with 9 bases fitting TRBD1. This CDR3 contains 15 residues. Germline lookup yields CDR1 MGHRA and CDR2 YSYEKL. V gave up 5 bases and J gave up 3 bases; unmatched junction bases: 8. Here the CDR3 DNA reads TGCGCCAGCAGCAAACCGGGACAGGGAGTCTACGAGCAGTACTTC. This translates into CASSKPGQGVYEQYF.

This clonotype was detected once. This chain joins TRBV15 and TRBJ2-7; D is unclear. The CDR3 contains 14 residues. From germline, CDR1 is LNHNV and CDR2 YYDKDF (reference sequence). V was trimmed by 0 bases and J by 2 bases, leaving 8 bases between them. DNA of the CDR3: TGTGCCACCAGCAGAGATGCAGCAACCTACGAGCAGTACTTC. Translating it yields CATSRDAATYEQYF. The complete variable domain, with remaining parts taken from reference TRBV15 and TRBJ2-7, reads DAMVIQNPRYQVTQFGKPVTLSCSQTLNHNVMYWYQQKSSQAPKLLFHYYDKDFNNEADTPDNFQSRRPNTSFCFLDIRSPGLGDTAMYLCATSRDAATYEQYFGPGTRLTVT.

This chain connects TRBV6-1 to TRBJ2-2, with 12 bases fitting TRBD2. This CDR3 has 17 amino acids. CDR1 and CDR2 (germline): MNHNS, SASEGT. V was clipped by 10 bases and J by 4 bases; unmatched bases: 13. The CDR3 DNA reads as TGTGCCACTATTCTAGCGGGAGGGCTTGGTGGCACCGGGGAGCTGTTTTTT. As protein: CATILAGGLGGTGELFF.

This rearrangement joins TRBV9 to TRBJ2-1, with D uncertain. The germline CDR1 and CDR2 sequences are SGDLS and YYNGEE. CDR3 length: 13 amino acids. Trimming removed 0 bases from V and 4 bases from J, with 5 bases in between. The CDR3 sequence is CASSVDGYNEQFF. In nucleotides, the CDR3 is TGTGCCAGCAGCGTAGATGGATACAATGAGCAGTTCTTC.

This clonotype was observed a handful of times. The rearrangement uses TRBV19 and TRBJ1-5; a possible D gene is TRBD1 (5 bases). Germline loops: CDR1 LNHDA, CDR2 SQIVND (reference sequence). V lost 4 bases and J 1 base, leaving 17 bases between the germline ends. This CDR3 comprises 17 residues. The CDR3 here is CASSTGTGYHSNQPQHF. In DNA form, the CDR3 reads TGTGCCAGTAGTACAGGGACCGGGTACCACAGCAATCAGCCCCAGCATTTT.

V usage is TRBV21-1 and J usage is TRBJ2-7. TRBV21-1 is a documented pseudogene. This CDR3 spans 13 amino acids. The CDR3 nucleotides read TGTGCCAGCAGCAAAGTGAGAGTGGGCGAGCAGTACTTC. Translation: CASSKVRVGEQYF.

This chain links TRBV19 with TRBJ1-5; 9 nucleotides line up with TRBD1. Trimming removed 8 bases from V and 1 base from J; junction bases left unmatched: 9. Germline values: CDR1 LNHDA, CDR2 SQIVND (reference sequence). The CDR3 totals 16 residues. The CDR3 loop is CASVAGTGPSNQPQHF. The CDR3 nucleotides are TGTGCCAGTGTAGCCGGGACAGGGCCGAGCAATCAGCCCCAGCATTTT.